The 32 T cell receptor beta chains in this list originate from one sample, sequenced in a study of response to subunit inactivated influenza vaccine. TCRdb passed the RT-PCR reads through MiXCR, listing each CDR3 protein once. This sample has approximately 500,000 distinct CDR3 sequences, with 10% to 15% found just once. The sample consisted of PBMCs from blood, taken about 40 days after vaccination. These receptor sequences come from a man aged 50 or older who received an inactivated influenza vaccine.

For this clonotype: This could be a read error, since a much larger clone is one nucleotide away. The CDR3 DNA follows: TGCGCCGGCAGCTCCCGGGTAGCGGGAGGGCCTAACAGTGAGCAGTTCTTC. It codes for CAGSSRVAGGPNSEQFF. The genes are TRBV5-1 and TRBJ2-1; 11 positions agree with TRBD2. The V gene's germline CDR1 is SGHRS and CDR2 YFSETQ. The CDR3 spans 17 residues.

This clonotype was detected many times. V is TRBV6-1 and J is TRBJ2-2; TRBD2 might be the D (6 bases). V gave up 8 bases and J gave up 2 bases, with 15 bases separating them. CDR1 MNHNS and CDR2 SASEGT come from the germline V gene. The length of the CDR3 is 15 residues. The CDR3 region has the DNA TGTGCCAGCGGTGGATTAGCGGAAAACACCGGGGAGCTGTTTTTT. Amino acids: CASGGLAENTGELFF.

The V call is TRBV10-3, the J call TRBJ1-4; weak D call: TRBD1 (5 bases). V was pared by 0 bases and J by 8 bases, with 10 bases between. Germline V gene data show CDR1 as ENHRY and CDR2 as SYGVKD. The CDR3 totals 14 residues. The chain's CDR3 is CAISESKAGEKLFF. In nucleotides, the CDR3 is TGTGCCATCAGTGAGTCGAAAGCAGGGGAAAAACTGTTTTTT.

The chain recombines TRBV11-2 with TRBJ2-5; D uncertain. CDR1 and CDR2 from the germline V gene are SGHAT and FQNNGV. This CDR3 comprises 14 residues. V gave up 5 bases and J gave up 2 bases, with 12 bases separating them. CDR3 in DNA: TGTGCCAGCAGCCCCCAGAGAAGTCAAGAGACCCAGTACTTC. This translates into CASSPQRSQETQYF.

V and J are TRBV20-1 and TRBJ2-7; 12 bases match TRBD2. This CDR3 spans 15 amino acids. V lost 1 base, J lost 6 bases, and 7 bases stayed unmatched. Germline values: CDR1 DFQATT, CDR2 SNEGSKA (reference sequence). The CDR3 sequence is CSARGTSGGIREQYF. The DNA of the CDR3 is TGCAGTGCTAGAGGAACTAGCGGGGGGATCCGCGAGCAGTACTTC.

The chain combines TRBV7-2 with TRBJ1-1, with D maybe TRBD1 (6 bases). The CDR3 is 14 residues long. The germline V gene encodes CDR1 SGHTA and CDR2 FQGNSA. The V gene lost 5 bases and the J gene lost 6 bases, with 16 bases spanning the gap. CDR3 in amino acids: CASSAQGTGAEAFF. CDR3 DNA sequence: TGTGCCAGCAGCGCACAGGGAACTGGCGCTGAAGCTTTCTTT.

The chain recombines TRBV7-8 with TRBJ2-7; the D is unclear. CDR1 SGHVS and CDR2 FQNEAQ come from the germline V gene. V shed 3 bases and J shed 0 bases, with 6 bases lying between them. The CDR3 length is 13 residues. The CDR3 loop is CASSFHSSYEQYF. The CDR3 DNA follows: TGTGCCAGCAGCTTTCACAGCTCCTACGAGCAGTACTTC.

The chain joins TRBV7-2 to TRBJ1-4; 7 bases match TRBD1. The germline V gene encodes CDR1 SGHTA and CDR2 FQGNSA. Trimming took 5 bases from V and 3 from J; bases not matched to a gene: 9. This CDR3 spans 16 amino acids. CDR3 residues: CASSPSRGPANEKLFF. In DNA, the CDR3 is TGTGCCAGCAGCCCTAGTAGGGGGCCGGCTAATGAAAAACTGTTTTTT.

Only a few counts were recorded for this clonotype. The rearrangement uses TRBV5-5 and TRBJ2-5, with TRBD2 matching over 8 bases. CDR3 length equals 16 residues. V gave up 0 bases and J gave up 2 bases; unmatched junction bases: 6. Germline V gene data show CDR1 as SGHKS and CDR2 as YYEKEE (reference sequence). The CDR3 here is CASSLGSGGAQETQYF. Here the CDR3 DNA reads TGTGCCAGCAGCTTGGGATCCGGGGGGGCTCAAGAGACCCAGTACTTC.

The chain uses TRBV15 and TRBJ2-7; the D gene is possibly TRBD1 (5 bases). CDR3 length equals 13 residues. V lost 3 bases, J lost 7 bases, and 13 bases lay in between. Germline V gene lookup returns CDR1 LNHNV and CDR2 YYDKDF (reference sequence). The CDR3 is CATSRGRVGEQYF. In nucleotides, the CDR3 is TGTGCCACCAGCAGGGGCAGGGTGGGGGAGCAGTACTTC.

In its sample, this clonotype was seen a few times. The V and J genes are TRBV12-3 or TRBV12-4 and TRBJ2-5, with D perhaps TRBD2 (7 bases). This CDR3 comprises 15 residues. V dropped 0 bases and J dropped 5 bases, with 13 bases sitting between them. CDR3 in DNA: TGTGCCAGCAGTTTAGCGGAGGGGGGGGAGGAGACCCAGTACTTC. Its protein is CASSLAEGGEETQYF.

This clonotype was picked up a small number of times. The chain links TRBV18 to TRBJ1-1; a weak D match, TRBD1 (5 bases). Trimming stripped 3 bases from V and 4 bases from J, with 12 bases between. CDR3 length equals 14 residues. CDR1 and CDR2 from the germline V gene are KGHSH and LQKENI. The CDR3 coding sequence is TGTGCCAGCTCACCTGGGGGTGGATTCACTGAAGCTTTCTTT. Its translation is CASSPGGGFTEAFF.

The rearrangement uses TRBV4-1 and TRBJ2-1, with TRBD2 identical over 9 bases. Germline loops: CDR1 MGHRA, CDR2 YSYEKL. Unmatched junction bases numbered 11, after V lost 1 base and J lost 10 bases. The CDR3 contains 16 residues. The DNA of the CDR3 is TGCGCCAGCAGCCAAGTAGGGCGGGGGGGTCGTTGGGAGCAGTTCTTC. It yields the protein CASSQVGRGGRWEQFF.

In this sample, this clonotype turned up a few times. The chain employs TRBV28 and TRBJ2-1; a possible D gene is TRBD2 (5 bases). V was shortened by 8 bases and J by 2 bases, with 16 bases between the two germline ends. This CDR3 region has 15 residues. Germline values: CDR1 MDHEN, CDR2 SYDVKM. The CDR3 DNA reads TGTGCCAGCGCCCCGGGCGGGCGAACCTACAATGAGCAGTTCTTC. Protein product: CASAPGGRTYNEQFF.

This clonotype was detected only a few times. V is TRBV15 and J is TRBJ2-1; 10 bases agree with TRBD2. Germline CDR1 reads LNHNV; CDR2 reads YYDKDF (reference sequence). The ends lost 0 bases at V and 8 bases at J; junction bases unmatched: 10. The CDR3 has 17 amino acids. The CDR3 spells CATSRDRTSGIGDEQFF. CDR3 coding DNA: TGTGCCACCAGCAGAGATCGCACTAGCGGGATAGGGGATGAGCAGTTCTTC.

V and J are TRBV20-1 and TRBJ2-1; D is possibly TRBD2 (6 bases). Trimming pared 1 base from V and 0 bases from J, leaving 10 bases between. The length of the CDR3 is 15 residues. The germline gives CDR1 DFQATT, CDR2 SNEGSKA (reference sequence). The CDR3 DNA reads TGCAGTGCTAGAGTTTGGGGGGTCTCCTACAATGAGCAGTTCTTC. This sequence encodes CSARVWGVSYNEQFF.

This sequence joins TRBV20-1 and TRBJ2-3, with 10 bases aligning to TRBD1. The CDR3 is 15 amino acids. Germline CDR1 DFQATT, CDR2 SNEGSKA (reference sequence). Unmatched junction bases numbered 10, after V lost 6 bases and J lost 4 bases. The CDR3 here is CSATPGTGEPDTQYF. The DNA of the CDR3 is TGCAGTGCCACTCCCGGGACAGGGGAACCAGATACGCAGTATTTT.

Only a few counts were recorded for this clonotype. The chain is built from TRBV6-2 or TRBV6-3 and TRBJ1-5; no firm D call. CDR1 is MNHEY, CDR2 SVGEGT, per germline. CDR3 size: 15 residues. The germline V and J ends were trimmed by 5 bases and 5 bases, with 16 bases remaining between them. The CDR3 protein is CASSTPEGAYQPQHF. The CDR3 bases are TGTGCCAGCAGTACCCCCGAGGGAGCATATCAGCCCCAGCATTTT.

This sequence joins TRBV29-1 and TRBJ1-1, with 7 bases matching TRBD1. J lost 4 bases, V lost 6 bases, and 8 bases had no gene match. Per the germline V gene, CDR1 is SQVTM and CDR2 is ANQGSEA. The CDR3 covers 13 residues. The CDR3 loop reads CSVGDRVGTEAFF. CDR3 in DNA: TGCAGCGTCGGTGACAGGGTGGGCACTGAAGCTTTCTTT.

The V gene is TRBV5-1, the J gene TRBJ2-5; D remains ambiguous. CDR1 and CDR2 (germline): SGHRS, YFSETQ. The CDR3 length is 14 residues. V was cut by 2 bases and J by 2 bases, with 10 bases left in between. The CDR3 loop reads CASSFRRSQETQYF. Here the CDR3 DNA reads TGCGCCAGCAGCTTCCGCAGATCACAAGAGACCCAGTACTTC.

About this clonotype itself: One end of the junction varies from germline; a read error may be responsible. The chain recombines TRBV6-1 with TRBJ2-7; 8 bases are a match to TRBD1. The CDR3 spans 13 residues. Germline lookup yields CDR1 MNHNS and CDR2 SASEGT. The CDR3 reads CTSSIGTGYEQYF. CDR3 nucleotide sequence: TGTACCAGCAGCATAGGGACAGGATACGAGCAGTACTTC.

This clonotype was detected only a few times. This chain uses TRBV7-2 with TRBJ2-2; no firm D call. Looked up from germline, CDR1 is SGHTA and CDR2 is FQGNSA. The germline V and J ends were trimmed by 0 bases and 3 bases, with 11 bases remaining between them. This CDR3 spans 16 amino acids. CDR3 amino acids: CASSLASVQYTGELFF. CDR3 sequence (DNA): TGTGCCAGCAGCTTAGCGAGTGTGCAATACACCGGGGAGCTGTTTTTT. The full variable domain, rest sourced from reference TRBV7-2 and TRBJ2-2, is GAGVSQSPSNKVTEKGKDVELRCDPISGHTALYWYRQSLGQGLEFLIYFQGNSAPDKSGLPSDRFSAERTGGSVSTLTIQRTQQEDSAVYLCASSLASVQYTGELFFGEGSRLTVL.

J is TRBJ2-1 and V is TRBV11-2; D tentatively fits TRBD1 or TRBD2 (5 bases each). V was clipped by 3 bases and J by 10 bases, with 13 bases between them. Germline CDR1 reads SGHAT; CDR2 reads FQNNGV. The CDR3 spans 13 residues. CDR3 residues: CASSFGQRGEQFF. The CDR3 DNA reads TGTGCCAGCAGCTTCGGACAACGCGGGGAGCAGTTCTTC.

The chain couples TRBV3-1 to TRBJ2-6; the D is unclear. The CDR3 loop spans 18 amino acids. V was clipped by 0 bases and J by 0 bases, with 12 bases between them. Germline V CDR1 and CDR2: LGHDT, YNNKEL (reference sequence). In DNA, the CDR3 is TGTGCCAGCAGCCAAGAAGGTAGTCGGGTCTCTGGGGCCAACGTCCTGACTTTC. It yields the protein CASSQEGSRVSGANVLTF.

This clonotype was observed many times. The rearrangement uses TRBV5-1 and TRBJ2-1; D unclear. The germline CDR1 and CDR2 sequences are SGHRS and YFSETQ. V lost 2 bases and J 8 bases, leaving 11 bases between the germline ends. This CDR3 comprises 13 residues. The CDR3 coding sequence is TGCGCCAGCAGCTTAAGACCCGTGGATGAGCAGTTCTTC. Translating it yields CASSLRPVDEQFF.

Of note for this clonotype: One end of the junction is discordant with germline, which a read error may explain. The chain uses TRBV5-1 and TRBJ2-2; a possible D gene is TRBD1 (6 bases). The V gene's germline CDR1 is SGHRS and CDR2 YFSETQ. This CDR3 comprises 17 residues. The DNA of the CDR3 is TGCGCCAGCAGCCCCCTTGCCGGACAGCGGAACACCCGGGAGCTGTTTTTT. This gives the protein CASSPLAGQRNTRELFF.

The V gene is TRBV7-8, the J gene TRBJ2-7, with 10 bases that match TRBD2. This CDR3 is 15 amino acids long. The germline V gene encodes CDR1 SGHVS and CDR2 FQNEAQ. With V trimmed by 2 bases and J by 4 bases, 5 bases remained unmatched. In DNA, the CDR3 is TGTGCCAGCAGCTTAAGCGGGGGGGCGGAATACGAGCAGTACTTC. Translating gives CASSLSGGAEYEQYF. Using reference TRBV7-8 and TRBJ2-7 for the parts outside the CDR3, the full variable domain is GAGVSQSPRYKVAKRGQDVALRCDPISGHVSLFWYQQALGQGPEFLTYFQNEAQLDKSGLPSDRFFAERPEGSVSTLKIQRTQQEDSAVYLCASSLSGGAEYEQYFGPGTRLTVT.

This clonotype came up a few times. The chain recombines TRBV7-8 with TRBJ2-5, with 13 bases matching TRBD2. Per the germline V gene, CDR1 is SGHVS and CDR2 is FQNEAQ. V lost 0 bases to trimming and J lost 4 bases; unmatched junction nucleotides: 2. The CDR3 runs 16 residues. The CDR3 nucleotides are TGTGCCAGCAGCTTAGCGAGGACTAGCGGGAGAGAGACCCAGTACTTC. This codes for CASSLARTSGRETQYF. Full variable domain (remainder filled in from reference TRBV7-8 and TRBJ2-5): GAGVSQSPRYKVAKRGQDVALRCDPISGHVSLFWYQQALGQGPEFLTYFQNEAQLDKSGLPSDRFFAERPEGSVSTLKIQRTQQEDSAVYLCASSLARTSGRETQYFGPGTRLLVL.

The rearrangement links TRBV7-9 to TRBJ2-7; D might be TRBD1 or TRBD2, each matching 6 bases. CDR3 length: 15 residues. The V gene lost 1 base and the J gene lost 3 bases, with 13 bases spanning the gap. From germline, CDR1 is SEHNR and CDR2 FQNEAQ (reference sequence). The CDR3 here is CASSLVGGRIYEQYF. CDR3 nucleotide sequence: TGTGCCAGCAGCTTAGTCGGGGGCCGGATCTACGAGCAGTACTTC.

The V gene is TRBV12-3 or TRBV12-4, the J gene TRBJ2-4; TRBD2 might be the D (6 bases). V dropped 6 bases and J dropped 0 bases, with 12 bases sitting between them. The CDR3 loop spans 15 amino acids. CDR3 coding DNA: TGTGCCAGCAGCACCGGGGGTTTAGCCAAAAACATTCAGTACTTC. Translation: CASSTGGLAKNIQYF.

This clonotype was seen many times. The CDR3 loop reads CASSGGTGMYEQYF. CDR3 DNA: TGCGCCAGCAGCGGCGGGACAGGGATGTACGAGCAGTACTTC. The chain couples TRBV5-1 to TRBJ2-7; 9 positions agree with TRBD1. Germline V CDR1 and CDR2: SGHRS, YFSETQ. The CDR3 extends over 14 amino acids. V gave up 4 bases and J gave up 4 bases; unmatched junction bases: 6.

The V and J genes are TRBV6-2 or TRBV6-3 and TRBJ2-2, with D hard to call. Germline lookup yields CDR1 MNHEY and CDR2 SVGEGT. V was clipped by 0 bases and J by 7 bases, with 3 bases between them. This CDR3 spans 12 amino acids. The CDR3 DNA is TGTGCCAGCAGTTACTCTATCGGGGAGCTGTTTTTT. It translates to CASSYSIGELFF.